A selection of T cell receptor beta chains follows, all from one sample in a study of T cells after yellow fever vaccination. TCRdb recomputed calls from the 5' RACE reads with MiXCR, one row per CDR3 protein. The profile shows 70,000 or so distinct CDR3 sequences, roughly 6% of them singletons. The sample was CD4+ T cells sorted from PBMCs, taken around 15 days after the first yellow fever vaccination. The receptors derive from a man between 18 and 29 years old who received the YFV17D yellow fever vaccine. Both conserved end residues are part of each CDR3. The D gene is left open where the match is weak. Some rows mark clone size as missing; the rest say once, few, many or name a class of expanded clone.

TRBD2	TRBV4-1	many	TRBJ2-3	TGCGCCAGCAGCCCCCCCCGGGGGGGGGCGACAGATACGCAGTATTTT	CASSPPRGGATDTQYF
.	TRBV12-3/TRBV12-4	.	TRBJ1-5	TGTGCCAGCAGTTTAGGTGCTCAGTTCAATCAGCCCCAGCATTTT	CASSLGAQFNQPQHF
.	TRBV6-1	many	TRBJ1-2	TGTGCCAGCAGTGTGTCTAACTATGGCTACACCTTC	CASSVSNYGYTF
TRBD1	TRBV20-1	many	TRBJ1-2	TGCAGTGCTAGCCCGGGACAGGGGCCCGAGGGCTACACCTTC	CSASPGQGPEGYTF
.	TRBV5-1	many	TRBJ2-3	TGCGCCAGCAGCTCAGTAGGGGATACGCAGTATTTT	CASSSVGDTQYF
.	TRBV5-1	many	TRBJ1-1	TGCGCCAGCAGCTTCTTGGGGGGTACTGAAGCTTTCTTT	CASSFLGGTEAFF
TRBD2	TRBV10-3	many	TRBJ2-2	TGTGCCATCAGTTCAACTACTAGCGGGGGGGCCGCCGGGGAGCTGTTTTTT	CAISSTTSGGAAGELFF
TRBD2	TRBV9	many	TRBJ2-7	TGTGCCAGCAGCGCGAGCGGGGCTAGCTCCTACGAGCAGTACTTC	CASSASGASSYEQYF
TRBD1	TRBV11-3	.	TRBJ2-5	TGTGCCAGCAGCCCAGGGGGGTGGACAGGGGCGCAAGGGACCCAGTACTTC	CASSPGGWTGAQGTQYF
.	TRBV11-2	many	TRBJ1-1	TGTGCCAGCAGCTTGGGGGGGAGGTCGGGCGGCCCGTTTGACGCTGAAGCTTTCTTT	CASSLGGRSGGPFDAEAFF
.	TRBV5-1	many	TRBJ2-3	TGCGCCAGCAGCTTCGACGGCCTCTACACAGATACGCAGTATTTT	CASSFDGLYTDTQYF
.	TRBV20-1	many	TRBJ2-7	TGCAGTGCCCTAAGCTTACAGACTAACTACGAGCAGTACTTC	CSALSLQTNYEQYF
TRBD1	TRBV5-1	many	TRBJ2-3	TGCGCCAGCAGCTCCAGGGGGTGGGCCACAGATACGCAGTATTTT	CASSSRGWATDTQYF
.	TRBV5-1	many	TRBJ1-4	TGCGCCAGCAGGGCCCCGGGGTTACAAGAAAAACTGTTTTTT	CASRAPGLQEKLFF
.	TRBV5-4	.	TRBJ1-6	TGTGCCAGCAGCGATGCCAGGGGTTCCTATAATTCACCCCTCCACTTT	CASSDARGSYNSPLHF
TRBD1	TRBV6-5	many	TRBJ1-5	TGTGCCAGCAGCGCAGACAGGGTGGGTCAGCCCCAGCATTTT	CASSADRVGQPQHF
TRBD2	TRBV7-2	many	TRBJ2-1	TGTGCCGTCCGGGGGGGCCGTGAGCAGTTCTTC	CAVRGGREQFF
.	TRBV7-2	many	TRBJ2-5	TGTGCCAGCAGCAGCGAGGACACGTCCAGGGCCCAGTACTTC	CASSSEDTSRAQYF
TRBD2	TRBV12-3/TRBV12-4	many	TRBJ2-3	TGTGCCAGCAGGCATAGCGGGGGCGAGACAGATACGCAGTATTTT	CASRHSGGETDTQYF
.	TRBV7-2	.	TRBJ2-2	TGTGCCAGCAGCTCTAGTAACACCGGGGAGCTGTTTTTT	CASSSSNTGELFF
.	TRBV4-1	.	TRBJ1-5	TGCGCCAGCAGCCCGGTTGGGCAGGGACTCAATCAGCCCCAGCATTTT	CASSPVGQGLNQPQHF
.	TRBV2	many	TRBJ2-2	TGTGCCAGCAGGCAGGACGGCGGAGGGGAGCTGTTTTTT	CASRQDGGGELFF
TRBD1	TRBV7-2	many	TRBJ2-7	TGTGCCAGCAGCTTAAGTTTCGGACAGGGCTACGAGCAGTACTTC	CASSLSFGQGYEQYF
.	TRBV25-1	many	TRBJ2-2	TGTGCCAGCAGTGAATATGTGGGGGTGGCCGGGGAGCTGTTTTTT	CASSEYVGVAGELFF
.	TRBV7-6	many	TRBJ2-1	TGTGCCAGCAGCCCACTTGGGCGTGAGCAGTTCTTC	CASSPLGREQFF
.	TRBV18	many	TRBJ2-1	TGTGCCAGCTCACGACCGGGGGCAGGGAAGGGCAATGAGCAGTTCTTC	CASSRPGAGKGNEQFF
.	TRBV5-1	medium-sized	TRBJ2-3	TGTGCCAGCAGCTTAGGACAGAGCACAGATACGCAGTATTTT	CASSLGQSTDTQYF
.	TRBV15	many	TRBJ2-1	TGTGCCACCAGCAGAGACCTAGCACCCTACAATGAGCAGTTCTTC	CATSRDLAPYNEQFF
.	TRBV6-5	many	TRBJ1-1	TGTGCCAGCAGTAATACGGGGGACACTGAAGCTTTCTTT	CASSNTGDTEAFF
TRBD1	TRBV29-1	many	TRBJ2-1	TGCAGCGTTGAACGGGACAGAAGCTACAATGAGCAGTTCTTC	CSVERDRSYNEQFF
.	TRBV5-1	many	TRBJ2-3	TGCGCCAGCAGCTTGAACTGGTACACAGATACGCAGTATTTT	CASSLNWYTDTQYF
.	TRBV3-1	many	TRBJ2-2	TGTGCCAGCAGCCGCCGGGCCACCGGGGAGCTGTTTTTT	CASSRRATGELFF
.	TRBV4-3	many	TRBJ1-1	TGCGCCAGCAGCCAAGATCACCAGAACACTGAAGCTTTCTTT	CASSQDHQNTEAFF
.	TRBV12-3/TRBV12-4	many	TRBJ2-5	TGTGCCAGCAGTTTTTACCAAGAGACCCAGTACTTC	CASSFYQETQYF
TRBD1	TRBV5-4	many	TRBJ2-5	TGTGCCAGCAGCTTGGCGAGGGACAGCGGGACCCAGTACTTC	CASSLARDSGTQYF
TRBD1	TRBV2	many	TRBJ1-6	TGTGCCAGCCGCCCTGGACAGGGGGGGAATTCACCCCTCCACTTT	CASRPGQGGNSPLHF
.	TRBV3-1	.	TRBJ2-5	TGTGCCTCCTGCCAGGAGGTGTCTGGGACCCAGTACTTC	CASCQEVSGTQYF
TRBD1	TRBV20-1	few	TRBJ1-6	TGCAGTGCTAGAGATCCCAAGGCAGGGGGTAATTCACCCCTCCACTTT	CSARDPKAGGNSPLHF
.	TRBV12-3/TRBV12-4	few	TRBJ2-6	TGTGCCAGCAGTTCCTCGGGTGGGGCCAACGTCCTGACTTTC	CASSSSGGANVLTF
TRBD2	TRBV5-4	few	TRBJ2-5	TGTGCCAGCAGCTTATCTAGCGGGGGCCAAGAGACCCAGTACTTC	CASSLSSGGQETQYF
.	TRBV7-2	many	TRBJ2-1	TGTGCCAGCAGCTTAGTCGGTGGGGAAGAGCAGTTCTTC	CASSLVGGEEQFF
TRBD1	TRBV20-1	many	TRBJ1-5	TGCAGTGCTACACAGGGGGCAGGGGATCAGCCCCAGCATTTT	CSATQGAGDQPQHF
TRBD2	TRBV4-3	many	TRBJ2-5	TGCGCCAGCAGCCAGACCGGGACTAGTATGGAGACCCAGTACTTC	CASSQTGTSMETQYF
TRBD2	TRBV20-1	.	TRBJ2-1	TGCAGTGCCGCTAGCGGGGGAGCCAATGAGCAGTTCTTC	CSAASGGANEQFF
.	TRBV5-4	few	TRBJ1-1	TGTGCCAGCAGCTCGCGTGCTTCTTGGCACACTGAAGCTTTCTTT	CASSSRASWHTEAFF
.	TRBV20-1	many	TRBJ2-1	TGCAGTGCTAGAGATGGAAGAGGGGCCTATGAGCAGTTCTTC	CSARDGRGAYEQFF
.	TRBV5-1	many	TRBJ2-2	TGCGCCAGCAGCTTGGAGGCCACCGGGGAGCTGTTTTTT	CASSLEATGELFF
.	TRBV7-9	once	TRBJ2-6	TGTGCCAGCACAGGTAGCTCTGGGGCCAACGTCCTGACTTTC	CASTGSSGANVLTF
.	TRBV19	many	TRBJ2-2	TGTGCCAGCCTTCGAAGGTCCACCGGGGAGCTGTTTTTT	CASLRRSTGELFF
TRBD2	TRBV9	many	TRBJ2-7	TGTGCCAGCAGCGTCGGACTAGCGGGGGGAGTCTACGAGCAGTACTTC	CASSVGLAGGVYEQYF
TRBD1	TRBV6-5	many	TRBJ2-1	TGTGCCAGCAGTTTAACAGGGGGAAGCTACAATGAGCAGTTCTTC	CASSLTGGSYNEQFF
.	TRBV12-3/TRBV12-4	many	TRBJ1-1	TGTGCCAGCAGAGGGGACACCTCGAACACTGAAGCTTTCTTT	CASRGDTSNTEAFF
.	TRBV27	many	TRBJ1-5	TGTGCCAGCAGTGTCGACGGAGACTATAGCAATCAGCCCCAGCATTTT	CASSVDGDYSNQPQHF
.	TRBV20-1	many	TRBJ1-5	TGCAGTGCTAGAAAACAGGGTGATCAGCCCCAGCATTTT	CSARKQGDQPQHF